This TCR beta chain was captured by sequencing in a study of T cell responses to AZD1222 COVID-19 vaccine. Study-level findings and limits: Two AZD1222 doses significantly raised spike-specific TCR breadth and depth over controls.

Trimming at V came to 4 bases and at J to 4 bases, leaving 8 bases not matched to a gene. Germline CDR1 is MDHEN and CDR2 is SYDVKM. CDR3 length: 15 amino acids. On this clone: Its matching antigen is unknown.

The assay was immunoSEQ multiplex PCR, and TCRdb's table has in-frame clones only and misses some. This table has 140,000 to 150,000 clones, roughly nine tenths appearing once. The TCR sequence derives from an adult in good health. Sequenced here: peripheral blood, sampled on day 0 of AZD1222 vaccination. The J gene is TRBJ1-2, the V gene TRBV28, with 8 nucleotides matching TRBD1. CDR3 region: CASSYNRGEVYGYTF. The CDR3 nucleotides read TGTGCCAGCAGTTACAACAGGGGGGAAGTCTATGGCTACACCTTC.